The entry that follows covers one TCR beta chain sequence. The antigen is not known. V lost 8 bases, J lost 5 bases, and 8 bases stayed unmatched. Per the germline V gene, CDR1 is GTSNPN and CDR2 is SVGIG (reference sequence). The CDR3 length is 12 residues. It was across several immunoSEQ plates that each subset's genomic DNA was evenly split. Measured with immunoSEQ multiplex PCR; TCRdb has only the in-frame clones, and not every one. The table includes over 2 million clones, 95% detected once. This entry comes from a study of shared clonotypes between healthy human individuals. Study-level findings and limits: Compared with clonotypes that all four donors shared, non-shared clonotypes had lower generation probabilities.

The receptor was isolated from a man between 18 and 29 years old in good health. Sequences were obtained from naive CD4+ T cells sorted from blood. Subset denoted: CD45RA+ positively selected. This rearrangement joins TRBV30 to TRBJ2-7; 8 bases line up with TRBD2. This chain's CDR3 is CARSRGGDEQYF. The DNA of the CDR3 is TGTGCCCGAAGCCGGGGGGGCGACGAGCAGTACTTC.